This TCR beta chain was recorded in a study of blood T cell repertoires in COVID-19. Study-level background: Samples taken during acute and convalescent COVID-19 were collected in the United States, Italy and Spain. Sample material is recorded as cDNA or gDNA derived from T cells, B-cell-depleted T cells, or PBMCs.

Authors' data handling: Estimated nucleated cell counts came from reference gene primer amplification. TCRdb's copy holds only in-frame clones and misses some; the assay was immunoSEQ multiplex PCR. D and trimming come from the DNA, and the V and J calls and clone size come from that table. The table includes fewer than 500,000 clones, about nine tenths detected once. V was clipped by 7 bases and J by 0 bases, with 10 bases between them. From germline, CDR1 is GTSNPN and CDR2 SVGIG (reference sequence). This CDR3 comprises 12 residues. The V call is TRBV30, the J call TRBJ2-7, with a possible D match to TRBD2 (5 bases). This TCR was sampled from a woman in her 30s with active or convalescent COVID-19. Sequencing was done on a sample of peripheral blood. The CDR3 DNA reads TGTGCCTCCAGAGGGAACTCCTACGAGCAGTACTTC. It codes for CASRGNSYEQYF.